This T cell receptor beta chain was profiled in a study of CD8 T cells in Susac syndrome. RNA was extracted with the RNeasy kit, and a quantity of roughly 0.5 to 1 ug was reverse transcribed using random hexamers. MiXCR, applied by TCRdb to the immunoSEQ multiplex PCR reads, yields one record per CDR3 protein. The top ten clones hold less than 0.2% of a sample with around 170,000 distinct CDR3 sequences, approximately 95% of them seen once. The germline V gene encodes CDR1 SGHAT and CDR2 FQDESV (reference sequence). Trimming left V 6 bases short and J 3 bases short, with 18 bases between. The CDR3 spans 16 residues.

The sequence derives from a human donor with multiple sclerosis. Material: CD8+ T cells from PBMCs. The chain recombines TRBV11-1 with TRBJ2-1; D ambiguous. CDR3 loop: CASSQEDGVFYNEQFF. The CDR3 nucleotides are TGTGCCAGCAGTCAAGAAGATGGAGTTTTCTACAATGAGCAGTTCTTC. The full variable domain, completed using reference TRBV11-1 and TRBJ2-1, is EAEVAQSPRYKITEKSQAVAFWCDPISGHATLYWYRQILGQGPELLVQFQDESVVDDSQLPKDRFSAERLKGVDSTLKIQPAELGDSAMYLCASSQEDGVFYNEQFFGPGTRLTVL.